One and the same sample provided the 4 T cell receptor beta chains below, sequenced in a study of CD8 T cells in Susac syndrome. A quantity of about 0.45 to 1 ug RNA underwent reverse transcription using random hexamers. TCRdb reanalysed the immunoSEQ multiplex PCR reads using MiXCR and keeps one entry per CDR3 protein. Among roughly 200,000 distinct CDR3 sequences listed, approximately 94% were seen once. Sequenced material: CD4+ T cells from PBMCs. The receptors here all came from a human donor with multiple sclerosis.

The V and J genes are TRBV3-1 and TRBJ2-7; no definite D call. This CDR3 comprises 14 residues. The V gene lost 1 base and the J gene lost 6 bases, with 13 bases spanning the gap. In germline, CDR1 is LGHDT, CDR2 YNNKEL (reference sequence). Written as DNA, the CDR3 is TGTGCCAGCAGCCAAGGGAGTCTCGCCCTCGAGCAGTACTTC. Residues: CASSQGSLALEQYF.

V usage is TRBV20-1 and J usage is TRBJ2-7; D might be TRBD2 (6 bases). Germline assignment: CDR1 DFQATT and CDR2 SNEGSKA (reference sequence). The CDR3 length is 12 residues. CDR3 amino acids: CSFRDSLHEQYF. The CDR3, as DNA: TGCAGCTTCCGGGACTCCCTCCACGAGCAGTACTTC.

The J gene is TRBJ2-5, the V gene TRBV15; 8 bases are shared with TRBD1. There are 16 residues in the CDR3. From germline, CDR1 is LNHNV and CDR2 YYDKDF (reference sequence). J was trimmed by 4 bases and V by 5 bases; bases with no gene match: 12. CDR3 bases: TGTGCCACCAGCCCGACCGGCGCCAGGGGGCCAGAGACCCAGTACTTC. Protein product: CATSPTGARGPETQYF. The whole variable domain, remainder taken from reference TRBV15 and TRBJ2-5, is DAMVIQNPRYQVTQFGKPVTLSCSQTLNHNVMYWYQQKSSQAPKLLFHYYDKDFNNEADTPDNFQSRRPNTSFCFLDIRSPGLGDTAMYLCATSPTGARGPETQYFGPGTRLLVL.

V usage is TRBV4-3 and J usage is TRBJ1-2, with 8 bases that match TRBD1. Germline V gene sequence: CDR1 LGHNA, CDR2 YSLEER. V lost 0 bases to trimming and J lost 8 bases; unmatched junction nucleotides: 8. This CDR3 region has 15 residues. CDR3: CASSQDLSGGGGYTF. DNA of the CDR3: TGCGCCAGCAGCCAAGATCTTTCAGGGGGCGGGGGCTACACCTTC.